The 13 T cell receptor beta chains presented below share a single source sample, sequenced in a study of T cells in localized non-small cell lung cancer. Produced via immunoSEQ multiplex PCR; TCRdb's table is partial and in-frame only. The data hold some 27,000 clones, with about 88% observed a single time. Sequenced material: peripheral blood, taken before any cancer treatment. These receptors all come from a female donor older than 55 with stage III squamous cell lung carcinoma.

The J gene is TRBJ1-2, the V gene TRBV9, with 9 bases fitting TRBD1. Per germline, CDR1 SGDLS and CDR2 YYNGEE. After removal of 0 bases from V and 3 bases from J, the junction contained 3 bases not matched to a gene. The CDR3 extends over 15 amino acids. The CDR3 here is CASSVGTGGYYGYTF. The CDR3 DNA sequence: TGTGCCAGCAGCGTAGGAACAGGGGGCTACTATGGCTACACCTTC.

The chain joins TRBV6-5 to TRBJ1-1, with D perhaps TRBD1 (6 bases). The CDR3 spans 15 residues. V was clipped by 6 bases and J by 1 base, with 15 bases between them. Germline V lookup: CDR1 MNHEY, CDR2 SVGAGI. CDR3 bases: TGTGCCAGCAGCCACGGCGGGGGCGGGAACACTGAAGCTTTCTTT. Its protein is CASSHGGGGNTEAFF.

A few counts support this clone. The gene calls are TRBV7-9 and TRBJ2-1, with no clear D. The CDR3 contains 11 residues. V dropped 4 bases and J dropped 7 bases, with 5 bases sitting between them. Germline-derived CDR1 and CDR2 are SEHNR and FQNEAQ (reference sequence). The CDR3 nucleotides are TGTGCCAGCAGCTACGGGAATGAGCAGTTCTTC. This gives the protein CASSYGNEQFF.

This chain connects TRBV2 to TRBJ1-5; 9 nucleotides agree with TRBD1. The germline V gene encodes CDR1 SNHLY and CDR2 FYNNEI. V shed 6 bases, J shed 8 bases, and the junction held 5 bases outside the gene matches. The CDR3 extends over 13 amino acids. The CDR3 nucleotides are TGTGCCAGCAGAGGGACAGGGCGAGAGCCCCAGCATTTT. As protein: CASRGTGREPQHF.

This chain uses TRBV15 with TRBJ2-1; 9 nucleotides match TRBD2. The CDR3 runs to 17 residues. V dropped 0 bases and J dropped 10; count of bases not matched to a gene: 13. The V gene's germline CDR1 is LNHNV and CDR2 YYDKDF (reference sequence). CDR3 sequence reads: CATSRDMAGGPRREQFF. The CDR3 DNA is TGTGCCACCAGCAGAGATATGGCGGGAGGGCCGAGGAGAGAGCAGTTCTTC.

The chain links TRBV29-1 to TRBJ2-3; 10 positions match TRBD2. Germline V CDR1 and CDR2: SQVTM, ANQGSEA. This CDR3 comprises 15 residues. After removal of 4 bases from V and 2 bases from J, the junction contained 6 bases not matched to a gene. This CDR3 reads CSVASGGGHTDTQYF. CDR3 DNA: TGCAGCGTTGCTAGCGGGGGAGGACACACAGATACGCAGTATTTT.

The chain couples TRBV7-2 to TRBJ2-5; possibly TRBD2 for D (5 bases). Germline V lookup: CDR1 SGHTA, CDR2 FQGNSA. CDR3 length: 13 residues. The germline V and J ends were trimmed by 5 bases and 5 bases, with 12 bases remaining between them. The CDR3 here is CASSRGGMETQYF. Here the CDR3 DNA reads TGTGCCAGCAGCCGGGGTGGGATGGAGACCCAGTACTTC.

The chain is built from TRBV5-8 and TRBJ2-2; D could derive from TRBD1 or TRBD2 (5 bases each). CDR1 is SGHTS and CDR2 is YDEGEE in the germline V gene. V was clipped by 3 bases and J by 0 bases, with 9 bases between them. The CDR3 loop spans 15 amino acids. CDR3 protein: CASSSGTTNTGELFF. Written as DNA, the CDR3 is TGTGCCAGCAGCTCCGGGACGACGAACACCGGGGAGCTGTTTTTT.

V gene TRBV7-8 combines with J gene TRBJ2-1; 10 bases agree with TRBD1. The CDR3 has 17 amino acids. The germline V gene has CDR1 SGHVS and CDR2 FQNEAQ. The J segment lost 3 bases and the V segment lost 4 bases, leaving 9 bases of the junction unmatched. CDR3 coding DNA: TGTGCCAGCAGCTCTGAACCGGGACAGGGGCTCTACAATGAGCAGTTCTTC. It translates to CASSSEPGQGLYNEQFF. Looking up the rest from reference TRBV7-8 and TRBJ2-1 gives the full variable domain: GAGVSQSPRYKVAKRGQDVALRCDPISGHVSLFWYQQALGQGPEFLTYFQNEAQLDKSGLPSDRFFAERPEGSVSTLKIQRTQQEDSAVYLCASSSEPGQGLYNEQFFGPGTRLTVL.

This clone was found once. This sequence joins TRBV5-1 and TRBJ2-3, with D unclear. The CDR3 covers 14 residues. Germline V gene data show CDR1 as SGHRS and CDR2 as YFSETQ. Trimming stripped 1 base from V and 3 bases from J, with 9 bases between. In DNA form, the CDR3 reads TGCGCCAGCAGCTTGTGGATCGTTACAGATACGCAGTATTTT. It encodes CASSLWIVTDTQYF.

This chain uses TRBV28 with TRBJ2-2; D gene unclear. The length of the CDR3 is 13 residues. Per germline, CDR1 MDHEN and CDR2 SYDVKM. The V end was cut by 5 bases, the J end by 3 bases, with 7 bases between. CDR3 sequence reads: CASSPPHTGELFF. DNA of the CDR3: TGTGCCAGCAGTCCCCCACACACCGGGGAGCTGTTTTTT. Full variable domain (remainder filled in from reference TRBV28 and TRBJ2-2): DVKVTQSSRYLVKRTGEKVFLECVQDMDHENMFWYRQDPGLGLRLIYFSYDVKMKEKGDIPEGYSVSREKKERFSLILESASTNQTSMYLCASSPPHTGELFFGEGSRLTVL.

This clone was counted once. CDR3 DNA sequence: TGTGCCAGCAGCCAACACGGTCTTCAAGGCGAGCAGTACTTC. Translated, it gives CASSQHGLQGEQYF. This chain connects TRBV6-5 to TRBJ2-7; D gene uncertain. The V end lost 6 bases, the J end lost 6 bases, and 18 bases lay between the germline ends. The CDR3 runs to 14 residues. Germline CDR1 and CDR2: MNHEY and SVGAGI.

The chain recombines TRBV19 with TRBJ1-5, with a weak D call TRBD1 (5 bases). V lost 3 bases and J 6 bases, leaving 12 bases between the germline ends. This CDR3 contains 14 residues. Germline CDR1 and CDR2: LNHDA and SQIVND (reference sequence). The CDR3 loop reads CASSIRGVSQPQHF. CDR3 coding DNA: TGTGCCAGTAGTATTCGAGGGGTCAGTCAGCCCCAGCATTTT.